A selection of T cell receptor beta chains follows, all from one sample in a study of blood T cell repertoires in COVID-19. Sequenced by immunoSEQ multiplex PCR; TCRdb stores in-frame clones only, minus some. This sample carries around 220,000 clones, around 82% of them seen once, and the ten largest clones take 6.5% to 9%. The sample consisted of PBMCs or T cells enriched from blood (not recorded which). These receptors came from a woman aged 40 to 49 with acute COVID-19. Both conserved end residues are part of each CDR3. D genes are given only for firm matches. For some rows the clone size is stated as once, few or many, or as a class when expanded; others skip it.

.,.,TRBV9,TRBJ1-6,CASSVGTVRDSPLHF,TGTGCCAGCAGCGTAGGGACAGTTCGGGATTCACCCCTCCACTTT
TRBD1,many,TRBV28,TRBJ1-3,CASTPGQGPFGNTIYF,TGTGCCAGCACCCCGGGACAGGGACCTTTTGGAAACACCATATATTTT
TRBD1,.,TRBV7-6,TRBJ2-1,CASSFGTGVPDEQFF,TGTGCCAGCAGCTTTGGGACAGGGGTCCCCGATGAGCAGTTCTTC
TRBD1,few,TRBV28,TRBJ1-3,CASSLRGQGYTIYF,TGTGCCAGCAGTTTACGAGGACAGGGATACACCATATATTTT
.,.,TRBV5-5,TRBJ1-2,CASSSGDSPYGYTF,TGTGCCAGCAGCTCGGGGGACTCGCCGTATGGCTACACCTTC
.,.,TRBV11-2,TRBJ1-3,CASSFGGPGSGNTIYF,TGTGCCAGCAGCTTCGGCGGTCCGGGATCTGGAAACACCATATATTTT
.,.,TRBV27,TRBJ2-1,CASSTRRRANEQFF,TGTGCCAGCAGTACGAGGCGGAGGGCAAATGAGCAGTTCTTC
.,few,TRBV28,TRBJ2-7,CASRGWDYEQYF,TGTGCCAGCCGGGGGTGGGATTACGAGCAGTACTTC
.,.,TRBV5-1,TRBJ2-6,CASRAPGVNSGANVLTF,TGCGCCAGCAGAGCCCCCGGGGTCAACTCTGGGGCCAACGTCCTGACTTTC
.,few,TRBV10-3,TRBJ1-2,CAIGPGNWYGYTF,TGTGCCATCGGCCCAGGGAATTGGTATGGCTACACCTTC
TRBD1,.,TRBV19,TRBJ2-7,CASRGAGTGRYEQYF,TGTGCCAGTAGAGGGGCCGGGACAGGGCGTTACGAGCAGTACTTC
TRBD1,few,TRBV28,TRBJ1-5,CASRIRQGRYSNQPQHF,TGTGCCAGCAGAATCCGACAGGGACGTTATAGCAATCAGCCCCAGCATTTT
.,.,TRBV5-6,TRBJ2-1,CASSLTGTINEQFF,TGTGCCAGCAGCTTAACCGGGACAATCAATGAGCAGTTCTTC
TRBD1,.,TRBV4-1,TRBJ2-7,CASSPGQDSYEQYF,TGCGCCAGCAGCCCGGGACAGGATTCCTACGAGCAGTACTTC
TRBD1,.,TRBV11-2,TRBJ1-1,CASRTGAGGTEAFF,TGTGCCAGCAGGACAGGGGCGGGCGGCACTGAAGCTTTCTTT